The T cell receptor beta chain described here comes from a study of blood T cells in healthy people across ages. Overall study findings and caveats: More naive CD4+ cells and higher diversity marked long-lived donors relative to aged donors. In the absence of known donor CMV status, changes in expanded clonotypes were possibly confounded.

Comment on this clonotype: Its specificity is not known.

The CDR3 covers 14 residues. Germline CDR1 ENHRY, CDR2 SYGVKD. V was shortened by 11 bases and J by 2 bases, with 17 bases between the two germline ends. PCR was performed a second time for 7 to 11 cycles using a sample-barcoded 5' primer and a J-beta primer mix. TCRdb re-called the 5' RACE reads with MiXCR, one entry per CDR3 protein. The sample has about 1.4 million distinct CDR3 sequences, roughly 64% seen once; the top ten hold more than 6%. Isolation per sample recovered at least 7 million PBMCs. Sequencing input: blood. The TCR originated in a man aged 18 to 30 in good health. The genes are TRBV10-3 and TRBJ2-3, with D perhaps given as TRBD1 or TRBD2 (5 bases each). DNA of the CDR3: TGTGCCTCTGGGGGTGGGGAGTCCACAGATACGCAGTATTTT. It specifies CASGGGESTDTQYF.